The 20 T cell receptor beta chains below all came from one sample that was sequenced in a study of post-analysis software for immune sequencing data (dated by TCRdb to about 2015). Summary of the overall study and its limitations: Significantly higher frequencies in patients than in controls were found for about 5 TRBV segments, including TRBV5-6, TRBV5-1 and TRBV20-1.

The library was obtained by PCR. Sequencing took place on an Illumina HiSeq 2500. To reduce PCR and sequencing biases, unique molecular identifiers were built into the TCR beta cDNA libraries. Starting from the raw public reads, TCRdb applied fastp trimming at Q25, assembled clones with MiXCR and retained in-frame beta chains. Records with the same CDR3 protein are collapsed into one entry carrying the most frequent genes and DNA. For this sample the table gives more than 450,000 distinct CDR3 sequences, of which less than 40% were detected only once. The ten largest clonotypes hold about 6% of the sample. No cognate antigen is known for these TCRs. Sequencing input: blood. These receptors came from a girl between 2 and 17 years old with multiple sclerosis.

This clonotype has a single count. The CDR3 DNA is TGTGCCAGCAGCCCGAAGCCCACCGGGGCTAGTAGAAATAAGCAGTTCTTC. Protein product: CASSPKPTGASRNKQFF. The rearrangement joins TRBV5-4 to TRBJ2-1; D may correspond to TRBD1 or TRBD2 (5 bases each). CDR1 and CDR2 (germline): SGHNT, YYREEE (reference sequence). The V and J ends lost 4 bases and 11 bases respectively, with 28 bases between them. The CDR3 has 17 residues.

The chain carries TRBV7-2 and TRBJ2-3; 11 bases agree with TRBD2. This CDR3 contains 15 residues. The germline gives CDR1 SGHTA, CDR2 FQGNSA. The V segment lost 4 bases and the J segment 7 bases; nucleotides outside the gene matches: 7. DNA of the CDR3: TGTGCCAGCAGCTCCACTAGCGGGGGCCTATATACGCAGTATTTT. This gives the protein CASSSTSGGLYTQYF.

This clonotype was picked up one time. This chain uses TRBV20-1 with TRBJ2-7; D may correspond to TRBD1 or TRBD2 (5 bases each). The V end lost 1 base, the J end lost 0 bases, and 10 bases lay between the germline ends. Per the germline V gene, CDR1 is DFQATT and CDR2 is SNEGSKA (reference sequence). The CDR3 loop spans 14 amino acids. CDR3 amino acids: CSARASGPSYEQYF. CDR3 sequence (DNA): TGCAGTGCTAGAGCCTCGGGGCCCTCCTACGAGCAGTACTTC.

There are a few counts of this clonotype. V usage is TRBV6-6 and J usage is TRBJ1-2; TRBD1 aligns across 7 bases. The J segment lost 4 bases and the V segment lost 3 bases, leaving 2 bases of the junction unmatched. The CDR3 extends over 13 amino acids. Germline V lookup: CDR1 MNHNY, CDR2 SVGAGI (reference sequence). CDR3 residues: CASSYGDSYGYTF. Written as DNA, the CDR3 is TGTGCCAGCAGTTATGGGGACAGCTATGGCTACACCTTC.

Comment on this clonotype: This likely comes from a read error, as the CDR3 has no conserved phenylalanine or tryptophan at its end. V and J are TRBV29-1 and TRBJ2-5; weak D call: TRBD1 (6 bases). The CDR3 totals 14 residues. Deletions cut 1 base from V and 3 bases from J, with 12 bases between. From germline, CDR1 is SQVTM and CDR2 ANQGSEA. The CDR3 loop is CSVEGQGLKETQYC. Written as DNA, the CDR3 is TGCAGCGTTGAAGGGCAGGGGTTGAAAGAGACCCAGTACTGC.

The chain recombines TRBV6-6 with TRBJ2-5, with 8 bases matching TRBD1. V lost 5 bases and J lost 1; bases outside the gene matches: 6. The germline V gene has CDR1 MNHNY and CDR2 SVGAGI (reference sequence). CDR3 length: 15 residues. In nucleotides, the CDR3 is TGTGCCAGCAGTAACTATGACAGGGGCCAAGAGACCCAGTACTTC. Translating gives CASSNYDRGQETQYF.

There are a few counts of this clonotype. The rearrangement joins TRBV5-1 to TRBJ2-1; D is perhaps TRBD1 (6 bases). The length of the CDR3 is 13 residues. Germline-derived CDR1 and CDR2 are SGHRS and YFSETQ. V was clipped by 6 bases and J by 2 bases, with 9 bases between them. As DNA, the CDR3 is TGCGCCAGCAACAGGGACCCCTACAATGAGCAGTTCTTC. Translation: CASNRDPYNEQFF.

This chain links TRBV2 with TRBJ2-7; D not certain. V lost 1 base and J 3 bases, leaving 4 bases between the germline ends. This CDR3 contains 12 residues. Germline V gives CDR1 SNHLY, CDR2 FYNNEI. The CDR3 sequence: CASSEGDYEQYF. CDR3 DNA: TGTGCCAGCAGTGAAGGTGACTACGAGCAGTACTTC.

This chain connects TRBV15 to TRBJ1-2; no clear D gene. V lost 4 bases, J lost 6 bases, and 15 bases lay in between. The germline V gene has CDR1 LNHNV and CDR2 YYDKDF (reference sequence). This CDR3 region has 14 residues. The CDR3 bases are TGTGCCACCAGCAACCGGGGTGGGGATAATGGCTACACCTTC. Its translation: CATSNRGGDNGYTF.

This chain links TRBV6-6 with TRBJ1-1, with 8 bases fitting TRBD1. The V and J ends lost 6 bases and 1 base, in that order; junction bases with no gene match: 4. This CDR3 has 14 residues. Per germline, CDR1 MNHNY and CDR2 SVGAGI (reference sequence). The CDR3 is CASSSGGANTEAFF. CDR3 DNA sequence: TGTGCCAGCAGCTCAGGGGGCGCGAACACTGAAGCTTTCTTT.

The table lists this clonotype with a count of one. The rearrangement links TRBV20-1 to TRBJ2-7, with TRBD2 matching 7 bases. J gave up 6 bases and V 0 bases, and 8 bases lay outside the gene matches. Germline V gene sequence: CDR1 DFQATT, CDR2 SNEGSKA (reference sequence). The CDR3 sequence is 14 residues long. The DNA of the CDR3 is TGCAGTGCTAGAGATCAGCGGGGTGGGGGCGAGCAGTACTTC. Translated, it gives CSARDQRGGGEQYF.

The CDR3 spells CASSQSQGTGGELFF. For the CDR3, the DNA is TGTGCCAGCAGCCAATCCCAGGGGACCGGCGGGGAACTGTTTTTT. The chain carries TRBV6-5 and TRBJ1-4; TRBD1 might be the D (6 bases). V lost 6 bases and J 12 bases, leaving 23 bases between the germline ends. Germline V gene sequence: CDR1 MNHEY, CDR2 SVGAGI. CDR3 size: 15 residues.

The CDR3 sequence: CASVPGANTEAFF. Written as DNA, the CDR3 is TGTGCCAGCGTTCCGGGGGCGAACACTGAAGCTTTCTTT. The chain couples TRBV6-5 to TRBJ1-1, with D possibly TRBD1 on 6 matching bases. CDR3 length equals 13 residues. Germline CDR1 reads MNHEY; CDR2 reads SVGAGI. Between the trimmed V and J ends, which lost 8 bases and 1 base, there was a span of 11 bases.

This clonotype has just a few counts. J is TRBJ1-2 and V is TRBV5-1; D gene uncertain. V gave up 0 bases and J gave up 4 bases, with 10 bases separating them. The germline CDR1 and CDR2 sequences are SGHRS and YFSETQ. The CDR3 has 14 amino acids. CDR3 coding DNA: TGCGCCAGCAGCTTGGTTTCGGTTCTCTATGGCTACACCTTC. Translation gives CASSLVSVLYGYTF.

There are a few counts of this clonotype. This chain connects TRBV19 to TRBJ2-3; D remains ambiguous. The CDR3 length is 13 residues. The germline V and J ends were trimmed by 7 bases and 7 bases, with 15 bases remaining between them. Germline CDR1 and CDR2: LNHDA and SQIVND (reference sequence). The CDR3 DNA reads TGTGCCAGTACCCCAAATATGGGGAATACGCAGTATTTT. It specifies CASTPNMGNTQYF.

The rearrangement uses TRBV9 and TRBJ1-4; D call uncertain. Trimming took off 3 bases at V and 7 bases at J, with 16 bases between the two ends. Germline loops: CDR1 SGDLS, CDR2 YYNGEE. This CDR3 spans 15 amino acids. CDR3 loop: CASSADGWSGEKLFF. CDR3 DNA sequence: TGTGCCAGCAGCGCTGATGGCTGGAGTGGTGAAAAACTGTTTTTT.

The chain links TRBV7-3 to TRBJ2-5; possible D gene TRBD2, 5 bases. From germline, CDR1 is SGHTA and CDR2 FQGTGA. The CDR3 has 16 residues. V was pared by 1 base and J by 3 bases, with 15 bases between. DNA of the CDR3: TGTGCCAGCAGCTTAAGGGAGCTAGGATCCAAAGAGACCCAGTACTTC. Its protein product is CASSLRELGSKETQYF.

The chain carries TRBV7-8 and TRBJ2-1; 7 nucleotides line up with TRBD1. The CDR3 is made up of 15 amino acids. With 0 bases clipped from V and 4 bases from J, the junction kept 3 bases outside the gene matches. Germline CDR1 is SGHVS and CDR2 is FQNEAQ. In nucleotides, the CDR3 is TGTGCCAGCAGCTTAGCCGGGACAGAGTACAATGAGCAGTTCTTC. Its translation is CASSLAGTEYNEQFF.

V gene TRBV6-6 combines with J gene TRBJ1-2, with 7 bases identical to TRBD1. The V segment lost 2 bases and the J segment 2 bases; nucleotides outside the gene matches: 5. The CDR3 is 15 residues long. Per the germline V gene, CDR1 is MNHNY and CDR2 is SVGAGI (reference sequence). CDR3 in DNA: TGTGCCAGCAGTTACCCTTCGGACAGGAACTATGGCTACACCTTC. Translating it yields CASSYPSDRNYGYTF.

This chain joins TRBV6-6 and TRBJ2-3, with D possibly matching TRBD1 (8 bases). CDR3 length: 16 amino acids. The germline CDR1 and CDR2 sequences are MNHNY and SVGAGI (reference sequence). With 6 bases removed from V and 1 base from J, the gap between germline ends came to 17 bases. The CDR3 spells CASRTTGEGGTDTQYF. The CDR3 DNA follows: TGTGCCAGCAGGACGACAGGGGAGGGGGGCACAGATACGCAGTATTTT.